This section outlines one TCR beta chain sequence together with its context. The data stem from a study of blood T cell repertoires in COVID-19. Turning to the study itself: Nucleic acid was either cDNA or gDNA, and it came from T cells, B-cell-depleted T cells, or PBMCs.

Generated by immunoSEQ multiplex PCR, the TCRdb table keeps only in-frame clones and is missing some. The sample holds about 160,000 clones, just under 90% seen once. The receptor's source is a woman aged 70 to 79 with COVID-19, enrolled during active disease. The sample comprised peripheral blood.

CDR3 sequence (DNA): TGCGCCAGCAGCTGGGGTTTGGGGACAGGGGACCTTAACTATGGCTACACCTTC. Translation: CASSWGLGTGDLNYGYTF. This rearrangement joins TRBV5-1 to TRBJ1-2; 10 nucleotides agree with TRBD1. Germline CDR1 reads SGHRS; CDR2 reads YFSETQ. The CDR3 has 18 residues. Trimming at V came to 3 bases and at J to 1 base, leaving 12 bases not matched to a gene.